The 26 T cell receptor beta chains presented below share a single source sample, sequenced in a study of cytotoxic CD8 clonotypes in ibrutinib-treated CLL (dated by TCRdb to about 2021). Libraries were built with the immunoSEQ multiplex PCR assay. Drawn from immuneACCESS, this table holds only the in-frame rearrangements with V and J called that TCRdb kept. Clones are partly lost; checked studies trace under half to an unresolved V gene and leave the rest unexplained. For this sample the table gives fewer than 400,000 clones, of which 67% were detected only once. Roughly 6.8% of the sample is taken by the ten largest. The sequences come from PBMCs, collected after 36 months of ibrutinib treatment. The origin of the receptors is a human donor with chronic lymphocytic leukemia.

The CDR3 loop reads CASGLSGGQAYEQYF. CDR3 nucleotides: TGTGCCAGCGGACTTAGTGGTGGACAGGCCTACGAGCAGTACTTC. The rearrangement links TRBV5-5 to TRBJ2-7; TRBD1 matches at 7 bases. Germline values: CDR1 SGHKS, CDR2 YYEKEE (reference sequence). With V trimmed by 7 bases and J by 2 bases, 12 bases remained unmatched. The CDR3 loop spans 15 amino acids. Drawing the rest from reference TRBV5-5 and TRBJ2-7, the complete variable domain is DAGVTQSPTHLIKTRGQQVTLRCSPISGHKSVSWYQQVLGQGPQFIFQYYEKEERGRGNFPDRFSARQFPNYSSELNVNALLLGDSALYLCASGLSGGQAYEQYFGPGTRLTVT.

This clone was picked up a small number of times. The chain employs TRBV7-9 and TRBJ2-7, with D uncertain. Germline values: CDR1 SEHNR, CDR2 FQNEAQ (reference sequence). Trimming removed 1 base at V and 0 bases at J, with 10 bases between. There are 15 residues in the CDR3. The CDR3: CASSLVAASSYEQYF. The CDR3 nucleotides are TGTGCCAGCAGCTTAGTTGCTGCGAGCTCCTACGAGCAGTACTTC. Full variable domain (outside the CDR3, taken from reference TRBV7-9 and TRBJ2-7): DTGVSQNPRHKITKRGQNVTFRCDPISEHNRLYWYRQTLGQGPEFLTYFQNEAQLEKSRLLSDRFSAERPKGSFSTLEIQRTEQGDSAMYLCASSLVAASSYEQYFGPGTRLTVT.

The V call is TRBV5-4, the J call TRBJ2-5, with D possibly being TRBD1 (5 bases). Germline V CDR1 and CDR2: SGHNT, YYREEE (reference sequence). The CDR3 spans 14 residues. The V and J ends lost 2 bases and 4 bases respectively, with 12 bases between them. The CDR3 DNA reads TGTGCCAGCAGCTTCTCAGGGTTGCGAGAGACCCAGTACTTC. Translating it yields CASSFSGLRETQYF.

This chain uses TRBV2 with TRBJ2-7; the D is unclear. CDR1 SNHLY and CDR2 FYNNEI come from the germline V gene. The CDR3 covers 11 residues. The V gene lost 5 bases and the J gene lost 5 bases, with 7 bases spanning the gap. In nucleotides, the CDR3 is TGTGCCAGCAGTCCCCACGACGAGCAGTACTTC. Protein sequence: CASSPHDEQYF. Drawing the rest from reference TRBV2 and TRBJ2-7, the complete variable domain is EPEVTQTPSHQVTQMGQEVILRCVPISNHLYFYWYRQILGQKVEFLVSFYNNEISEKSEIFDDQFSVERPDGSNFTLKIRSTKLEDSAMYFCASSPHDEQYFGPGTRLTVT.

The gene calls are TRBV19 and TRBJ1-2; possibly TRBD1 for D (5 bases). Looked up from germline, CDR1 is LNHDA and CDR2 is SQIVND (reference sequence). V shed 1 base and J shed 6 bases, with 21 bases lying between them. CDR3 length equals 17 residues. The CDR3 bases are TGTGCCAGTAGTATAGTAAGGGGACTAAAGTATTTCGATGGCTACACCTTC. Translation: CASSIVRGLKYFDGYTF.

The J gene is TRBJ2-7, the V gene TRBV5-1; D may be TRBD1 (5 bases). Trimming left V 0 bases short and J 4 bases short, with 20 bases between. The germline V gene encodes CDR1 SGHRS and CDR2 YFSETQ. This CDR3 has 17 residues. The CDR3 here is CASSLVGLGAGKYEQYF. CDR3 coding DNA: TGCGCCAGCAGCTTGGTTGGTCTCGGCGCAGGGAAGTACGAGCAGTACTTC.

In its sample, this clone was seen a few times. The chain is built from TRBV29-1 and TRBJ2-2; D call uncertain. Trimming took off 4 bases at V and 1 base at J, with 1 base between the two ends. The CDR3 extends over 11 amino acids. CDR1 and CDR2 (germline): SQVTM, ANQGSEA. CDR3 nucleotides: TGCAGCGTTGGGAACACCGGGGAGCTGTTTTTT. Translating gives CSVGNTGELFF.

The chain links TRBV20-1 to TRBJ2-2; D is ambiguous. The CDR3 runs to 11 residues. Between the trimmed V and J ends, which lost 1 base and 8 bases, there was a span of 5 bases. Germline V gene data show CDR1 as DFQATT and CDR2 as SNEGSKA (reference sequence). The CDR3 sequence: CSARGRGELFF. The CDR3 DNA reads TGCAGTGCTAGAGGAAGGGGGGAGCTGTTTTTT.

The chain carries TRBV6-5 and TRBJ2-7; the D gene is possibly TRBD2 (5 bases). In germline, CDR1 is MNHEY, CDR2 SVGAGI. The CDR3 is 15 residues long. V was cut by 4 bases and J by 6 bases, with 19 bases left in between. The CDR3 region is CASSFISSRPSEQYF. The CDR3 bases are TGTGCCAGCAGTTTCATATCTAGCCGACCTAGCGAGCAGTACTTC.

V usage is TRBV20-1 and J usage is TRBJ2-1; no definite D call. The CDR3 extends over 11 amino acids. In germline, CDR1 is DFQATT, CDR2 SNEGSKA (reference sequence). The ends were cut back, 6 bases at V and 9 bases at J, with 12 bases in the middle. DNA for the CDR3: TGCAGTGCCCCGGGTGCCAGTGAGCAGTTCTTC. This sequence encodes CSAPGASEQFF.

The chain has TRBV18 and TRBJ2-5; D unresolved. The CDR3 is 16 residues long. In germline, CDR1 is KGHSH, CDR2 LQKENI. The V and J ends lost 0 bases and 5 bases respectively, with 16 bases between them. CDR3 amino acids: CASSPPGTEYLETQYF. The CDR3 nucleotides are TGTGCCAGCTCACCACCGGGAACTGAATACCTGGAGACCCAGTACTTC.

V and J are TRBV5-5 and TRBJ1-4; D is uncertain. The germline V gene encodes CDR1 SGHKS and CDR2 YYEKEE (reference sequence). Trimming cost V 3 bases and J 3 bases, with 18 bases left between them. This CDR3 region has 17 residues. The CDR3 coding sequence is TGTGCCAGCAGCTACCCCGCCGAGAGGGATGCTAATGAAAAACTGTTTTTT. This translates into CASSYPAERDANEKLFF.

The chain joins TRBV28 to TRBJ2-2; D may be TRBD1 (6 bases). Trimming removed 8 bases from V and 5 bases from J, with 12 bases in between. Germline V gene lookup returns CDR1 MDHEN and CDR2 SYDVKM. The CDR3 contains 13 residues. Here the CDR3 DNA reads TGTGCCAGCCTATCCGGACAGACCGGGGAGCTGTTTTTT. Translation gives CASLSGQTGELFF.

The chain combines TRBV7-2 with TRBJ1-5; D uncertain. This CDR3 is 16 amino acids long. V dropped 1 base and J dropped 0 bases, with 10 bases sitting between them. Germline CDR1 SGHTA, CDR2 FQGNSA. Here the CDR3 reads CASSLVGTDSNQPQHF. CDR3 bases: TGTGCCAGCAGCTTAGTCGGCACCGATAGCAATCAGCCCCAGCATTTT.

In this sample, this clone turned up once. One end of the junction does not line up with germline, which may come from a read error. The gene calls are TRBV18 and TRBJ2-1; either TRBD1 or TRBD2 may supply D (5 bases each). Germline CDR1 is KGHSH and CDR2 is LQKENI. The CDR3 contains 15 residues. The CDR3 DNA sequence: TGTGCCAGCTGCAGGGACGGACTGACCTACAATGGGCAGTTCTTC. Its translation: CASCRDGLTYNGQFF. The full variable domain, its missing parts supplied by reference TRBV18 and TRBJ2-1, is NAGVMQNPRHLVRRRGQEARLRCSPMKGHSHVYWYRQLPEEGLKFMVYLQKENIIDESGMPKERFSAEFPKEGPSILRIQQVVRGDSAAYFCASCRDGLTYNGQFFGPGTRLTVL.

The genes are TRBV28 and TRBJ2-3, with 7 bases that match TRBD2. Germline values: CDR1 MDHEN, CDR2 SYDVKM. This CDR3 is 13 amino acids long. Unmatched junction bases numbered 7, after V lost 8 bases and J lost 5 bases. The DNA for the CDR3 is TGTGCCAGCGGGGGGGTGGTTGGAGATACGCAGTATTTT. This gives the protein CASGGVVGDTQYF. The variable domain in full, completed from reference TRBV28 and TRBJ2-3, reads DVKVTQSSRYLVKRTGEKVFLECVQDMDHENMFWYRQDPGLGLRLIYFSYDVKMKEKGDIPEGYSVSREKKERFSLILESASTNQTSMYLCASGGVVGDTQYFGPGTRLTVL.

The genes are TRBV29-1 and TRBJ1-2, with D possibly matching TRBD1 (5 bases). This CDR3 has 14 amino acids. Trimming removed 3 bases at V and 4 bases at J, with 15 bases between. The V gene's germline CDR1 is SQVTM and CDR2 ANQGSEA. The CDR3 nucleotides read TGCAGCGTTGATCCTCAGGGCCGGAGCTATGGCTACACCTTC. Translated: CSVDPQGRSYGYTF.

The V call is TRBV4-1, the J call TRBJ2-7; perhaps TRBD2 as D (5 bases). V gave up 3 bases and J gave up 4 bases, with 16 bases separating them. From germline, CDR1 is MGHRA and CDR2 YSYEKL. The CDR3 contains 15 residues. CDR3 sequence (DNA): TGCGCCAGCAGCCACCCCCTCCGTACTAGGTACGAGCAGTACTTC. This encodes CASSHPLRTRYEQYF.

This sequence joins TRBV28 and TRBJ2-1, with 9 bases fitting TRBD1. There are 14 residues in the CDR3. The V gene's germline CDR1 is MDHEN and CDR2 SYDVKM. Trimming took 3 bases from V and 7 from J; bases not matched to a gene: 4. The CDR3 nucleotides are TGTGCCAGCAGTTTGTCCGACAGGGGGAATGAGCAGTTCTTC. Translated, it gives CASSLSDRGNEQFF.

The V and J genes are TRBV6-5 and TRBJ2-5, with D perhaps assigned TRBD1 or TRBD2 (5 bases each). V was cut by 5 bases and J by 5 bases, with 15 bases left in between. Germline CDR1 is MNHEY and CDR2 is SVGAGI. This CDR3 contains 14 residues. The CDR3 loop reads CASSNLGAGETQYF. The CDR3 DNA sequence: TGTGCCAGCAGTAACCTCGGGGCTGGGGAGACCCAGTACTTC.

This clone was seen just once. The chain has TRBV28 and TRBJ2-7; no clear D gene. Germline V gene sequence: CDR1 MDHEN, CDR2 SYDVKM. The V gene lost 6 bases and the J gene lost 1 base, with 13 bases spanning the gap. The CDR3 covers 14 residues. The DNA of the CDR3 is TGTGCCAGCAGCACTACCCCCAAATCCTACGAGCAGTACTTC. As protein: CASSTTPKSYEQYF.

The chain combines TRBV28 with TRBJ1-3; a weak D match, TRBD1 (5 bases). From germline, CDR1 is MDHEN and CDR2 SYDVKM. V was pared by 2 bases and J by 2 bases, with 16 bases between. The CDR3 has 17 amino acids. The chain's CDR3 is CASSLILGGLTGNTIYF. The CDR3 DNA reads as TGTGCCAGCAGTTTAATTCTTGGGGGGTTGACTGGAAACACCATATATTTT. Full variable domain (remainder filled in from reference TRBV28 and TRBJ1-3): DVKVTQSSRYLVKRTGEKVFLECVQDMDHENMFWYRQDPGLGLRLIYFSYDVKMKEKGDIPEGYSVSREKKERFSLILESASTNQTSMYLCASSLILGGLTGNTIYFGEGSWLTVV.

The CDR3 nucleotides read TGTGCCAGCACCGAAAGTCGTCAGGCCTATTATGGCTACACCTTC. It is translated as CASTESRQAYYGYTF. The chain joins TRBV6-5 to TRBJ1-2, with D hard to call. CDR1 and CDR2 from the germline V gene are MNHEY and SVGAGI. The CDR3 runs 15 residues. With 7 bases removed from V and 5 bases from J, the gap between germline ends came to 20 bases.

The chain employs TRBV28 and TRBJ2-1; 9 bases line up with TRBD2. The CDR3 spans 16 residues. V dropped 3 bases and J dropped 1; count of bases not matched to a gene: 4. CDR1 and CDR2 from the germline V gene are MDHEN and SYDVKM. CDR3 amino acids: CASSFVAGVSYNEQFF. For the CDR3, the DNA is TGTGCCAGCAGTTTTGTAGCGGGAGTTTCCTACAATGAGCAGTTCTTC.

The chain combines TRBV5-1 with TRBJ1-4; 8 bases are shared with TRBD1. The CDR3 spans 15 residues. In germline, CDR1 is SGHRS, CDR2 YFSETQ. With 0 bases clipped from V and 7 bases from J, the junction kept 5 bases outside the gene matches. The CDR3 loop is CASSLAGQGREKLFF. CDR3 nucleotides: TGCGCCAGCAGCTTGGCCGGACAGGGTCGTGAAAAACTGTTTTTT.

Only one count was recorded for this clone. V usage is TRBV19 and J usage is TRBJ1-2; D is unresolved. Trimming removed 5 bases from V and 4 bases from J, with 11 bases in between. The germline gives CDR1 LNHDA, CDR2 SQIVND (reference sequence). This CDR3 is built from 13 residues. Written as DNA, the CDR3 is TGTGCCAGTAGTTTGGTCATTAGCTATGGCTACACCTTC. Translating it yields CASSLVISYGYTF.